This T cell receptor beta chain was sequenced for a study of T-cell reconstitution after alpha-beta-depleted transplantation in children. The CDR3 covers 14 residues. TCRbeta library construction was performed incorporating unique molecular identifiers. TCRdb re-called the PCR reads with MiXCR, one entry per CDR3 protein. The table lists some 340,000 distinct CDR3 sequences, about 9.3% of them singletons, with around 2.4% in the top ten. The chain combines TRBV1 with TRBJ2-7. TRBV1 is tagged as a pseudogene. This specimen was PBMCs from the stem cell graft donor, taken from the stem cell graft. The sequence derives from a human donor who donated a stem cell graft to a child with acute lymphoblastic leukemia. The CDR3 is CTSSQDRGLYEQCF. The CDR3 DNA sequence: TGCACCAGCAGCCAAGACAGGGGGCTCTACGAGCAGTGCTTC.